These T cell receptor beta chains were read from a single sample in a study of T-cell reconstitution after alpha-beta-depleted transplantation in children. TCRdb re-called the PCR reads through MiXCR, storing one row per CDR3 protein. The table shows hundreds of thousands of distinct CDR3 sequences, with roughly 7.8% occurring only once. The material was peripheral blood, obtained 360 days after TCRalphabeta/CD19-depleted stem cell transplant. The source of these receptors is a female patient between 2 and 15 years old who had a stem cell transplant for Fanconi anemia, so the T cells may come from the graft donor. Both conserved end residues are part of each CDR3. D genes are given only for firm matches. Only part of the rows carry a size: once, few, many, or a class if the clone is expanded.

TRBV28	.	.	TRBJ2-3	TGTGCCAGCAGTTTAGGTTGGGGGGAACTCACAGATACGCAGTATTTT	CASSLGWGELTDTQYF
TRBV5-1	many	TRBD2	TRBJ2-1	TGCGCCAGCAGCTTGGGGACTAGCGCCAATGAGCAGTTCTTC	CASSLGTSANEQFF
TRBV7-6	.	TRBD1	TRBJ1-6	TGTGCCAGCAGCTTAGAAACAGGGGAGGGATCACCCCTCCACTTT	CASSLETGEGSPLHF
TRBV3-1	few	TRBD2	TRBJ2-3	TGTGCCAGCAGCGCCACTATGCGGGGGGGCTATACGCAGTATTTT	CASSATMRGGYTQYF
TRBV2	.	.	TRBJ2-3	TGTGCCAGCCCTAGTTCCCCAGGAGGAGTAACAGATACGCAGTATTTT	CASPSSPGGVTDTQYF
TRBV28	many	TRBD2	TRBJ2-1	TGTGCCACCCTAATCTTATCCGGGACTAGCTGGTTCTTC	CATLILSGTSWFF
TRBV29-1	few	.	TRBJ1-2	TGCAGCGTTGGAATTCGCGGGGTTAACTATGGCTACACCTTC	CSVGIRGVNYGYTF
TRBV6-5	.	TRBD1	TRBJ1-6	TGTGCCAGTAGACAGGGGCGAAATTCACCCCTCCACTTT	CASRQGRNSPLHF
TRBV20-1	few	.	TRBJ2-5	TGCAGTGCTAGAGTCAACACCGGAGAGACCCAGTACTTC	CSARVNTGETQYF
TRBV28	many	TRBD1	TRBJ2-4	TGTGCCAGCAGTCCGATAGGGACAGGGCCCAAAAACATTCAGTACTTC	CASSPIGTGPKNIQYF
TRBV5-1	few	TRBD1	TRBJ1-4	TGCGCCAGCAGCCCCGGCAGGGGGAGTGCAACTAATGAAAAACTGTTTTTT	CASSPGRGSATNEKLFF